The TCR beta chain under discussion was sequenced for a study of T cells after yellow fever vaccination. J was trimmed by 8 bases and V by 1 base; bases with no gene match: 12. The V gene's germline CDR1 is MDHEN and CDR2 SYDVKM. CDR3 length: 17 residues. This clonotype came up a few times. The antigen is not known. Study findings and constraints: On re-exposure, the response was weaker but peaked faster, at day 5 versus 15. There was a possibility that FACS-sorted repertoires contained abundant clonotypes contaminating from the bulk population.

A 5'RACE template-switching step, the method used to make TCR cDNA, added a universal primer site and UMIs. TCRdb analysed the 5' RACE reads with MiXCR anew, one entry per CDR3 protein. This sample has about 360,000 distinct CDR3 sequences, with approximately 6% found just once. The source is a man aged 25 to 45 who received the YFV17D yellow fever vaccine. This chain connects TRBV28 to TRBJ2-7; 12 bases map to TRBD2. The sample was PBMCs, taken 5 days after the yellow fever booster vaccination. The CDR3 reads CASSLFQGLAGQEQQYF. Written as DNA, the CDR3 is TGTGCCAGCAGTTTATTCCAAGGACTAGCGGGACAAGAGCAGCAGTACTTC.